A selection of T cell receptor beta chains follows, all from one sample in a study of blood T cell repertoires in COVID-19. Here immunoSEQ multiplex PCR was the method, and the copy in TCRdb shows in-frame clones only, minus some. The data hold 40,000 to 50,000 clones, with less than 80% observed a single time. Source material: peripheral blood. All receptors come from a man between 65 and 85 years old with acute or convalescent COVID-19. The CDR3 runs from the conserved cysteine through the conserved F or W. Each record gives: D gene, V gene, CDR3 protein. The D gene is left open where the match is weak.

TRBD1 TRBV5-1 CASSRGTGGADEAFF
TRBD1 TRBV6-6 CASSYYPGGMGTEAFF
NA TRBV5-1 CASSLRGGGPTDDTQYF
TRBD1 TRBV11-3 CASTIQGAQGNNEQFF
TRBD1 TRBV7-9 CASSSYRYGQGLVGNTIYF
NA TRBV7-2 CASSLLRVDQPQHF
TRBD2 TRBV28 CASSSRGGGWADTQYF
TRBD1 TRBV18 CASSSGQDNEKLFF
NA TRBV12-3/TRBV12-4 CASREGADTQYF
NA TRBV21-1 CASSKAGADEQFF
TRBD2 TRBV29-1 CSVRLAGVETQYF
TRBD1 TRBV6-4 CASKIGTGVNEQFF
NA TRBV27 CASRQDGGRTQYF
TRBD1 TRBV5-4 CASSWGTGATNEKLFF
NA TRBV3-1/TRBV3-2 CASSLRVDEQFF
TRBD2 TRBV5-1 CASSFLTSGSTDTQYF
NA TRBV15 CATSRDRERVGGGETQYF
TRBD2 TRBV7-9 CASSPKGTSGSYEQYF
NA TRBV4-1 CASSQDGEGRQPQHF
NA TRBV19 CASSIGTAEPQHF
NA TRBV7-7 CASSPPGPGETQYF
TRBD2 TRBV7-9 CASSRGGQETQYF
TRBD2 TRBV20-1 CSASGELAASGSSYEQYF